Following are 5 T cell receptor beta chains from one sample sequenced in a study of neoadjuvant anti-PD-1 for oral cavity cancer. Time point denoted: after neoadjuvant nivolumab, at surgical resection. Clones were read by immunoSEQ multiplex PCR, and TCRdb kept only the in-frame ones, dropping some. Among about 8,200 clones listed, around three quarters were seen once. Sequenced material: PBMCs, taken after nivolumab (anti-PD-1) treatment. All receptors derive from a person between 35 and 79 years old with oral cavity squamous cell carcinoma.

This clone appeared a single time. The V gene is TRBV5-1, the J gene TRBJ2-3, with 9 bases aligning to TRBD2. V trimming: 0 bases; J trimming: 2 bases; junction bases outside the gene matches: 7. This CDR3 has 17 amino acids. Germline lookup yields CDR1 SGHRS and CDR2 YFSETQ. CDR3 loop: CASSLGALAGNTDTQYF. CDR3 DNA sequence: TGCGCCAGCAGCTTGGGCGCCCTAGCGGGGAACACAGATACGCAGTATTTT.

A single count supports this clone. CDR3 DNA: TGTGCCAGCAGTGAATACCGGGACTATGAACGCACCGGGGAGCTGTTTTTT. Amino acids: CASSEYRDYERTGELFF. This chain joins TRBV6-1 and TRBJ2-2; TRBD2 matches 7 bases. The CDR3 covers 17 residues. The germline V gene encodes CDR1 MNHNS and CDR2 SASEGT. Germline trimming cut 2 bases from V and 4 bases from J; bases unmatched to any gene: 10.

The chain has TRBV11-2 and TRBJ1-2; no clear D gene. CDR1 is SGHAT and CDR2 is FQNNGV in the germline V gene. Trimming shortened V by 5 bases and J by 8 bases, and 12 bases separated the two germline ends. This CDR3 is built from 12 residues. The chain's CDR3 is CASSLRHSGYTF. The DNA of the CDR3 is TGTGCCAGCAGCCTAAGACATAGCGGCTACACCTTC.

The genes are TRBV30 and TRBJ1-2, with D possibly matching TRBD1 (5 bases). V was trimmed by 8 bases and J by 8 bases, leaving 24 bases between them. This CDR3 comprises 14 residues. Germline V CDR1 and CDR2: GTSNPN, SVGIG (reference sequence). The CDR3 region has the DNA TGTGCCCGCCAAATTTCCGGGGACCCGAAGGGCTACACCTTC. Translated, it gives CARQISGDPKGYTF.

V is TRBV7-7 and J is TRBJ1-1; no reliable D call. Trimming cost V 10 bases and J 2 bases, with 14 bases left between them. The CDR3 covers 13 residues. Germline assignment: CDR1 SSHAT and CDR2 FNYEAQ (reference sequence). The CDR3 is CAIGSGDNTEAFF. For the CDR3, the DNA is TGTGCCATTGGTTCAGGAGATAACACTGAAGCTTTCTTT.